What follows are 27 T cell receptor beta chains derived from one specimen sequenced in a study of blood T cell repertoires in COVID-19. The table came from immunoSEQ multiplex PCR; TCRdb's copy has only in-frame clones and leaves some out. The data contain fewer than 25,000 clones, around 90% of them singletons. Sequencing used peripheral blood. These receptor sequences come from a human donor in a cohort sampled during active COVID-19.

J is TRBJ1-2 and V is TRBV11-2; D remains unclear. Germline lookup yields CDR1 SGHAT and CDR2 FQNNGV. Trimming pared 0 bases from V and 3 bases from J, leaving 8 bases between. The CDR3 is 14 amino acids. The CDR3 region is CASSLDITDYGYTF. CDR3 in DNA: TGTGCCAGCAGCTTAGATATCACGGACTATGGCTACACCTTC. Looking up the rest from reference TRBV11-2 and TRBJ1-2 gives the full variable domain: EAGVAQSPRYKIIEKRQSVAFWCNPISGHATLYWYQQILGQGPKLLIQFQNNGVVDDSQLPKDRFSAERLKGVDSTLKIQPAKLEDSAVYLCASSLDITDYGYTFGSGTRLTVV.

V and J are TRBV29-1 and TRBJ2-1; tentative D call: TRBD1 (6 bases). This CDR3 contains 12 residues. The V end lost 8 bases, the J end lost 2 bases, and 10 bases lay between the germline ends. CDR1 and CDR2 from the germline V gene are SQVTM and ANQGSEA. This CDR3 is CSTWTAYNEQFF. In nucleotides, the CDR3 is TGCAGCACCTGGACAGCCTACAATGAGCAGTTCTTC.

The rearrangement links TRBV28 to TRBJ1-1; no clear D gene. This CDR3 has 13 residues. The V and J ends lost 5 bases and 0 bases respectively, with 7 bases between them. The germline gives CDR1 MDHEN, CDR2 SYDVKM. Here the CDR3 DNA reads TGTGCCAGCAGTACCCCAGTGAACACTGAAGCTTTCTTT. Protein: CASSTPVNTEAFF.

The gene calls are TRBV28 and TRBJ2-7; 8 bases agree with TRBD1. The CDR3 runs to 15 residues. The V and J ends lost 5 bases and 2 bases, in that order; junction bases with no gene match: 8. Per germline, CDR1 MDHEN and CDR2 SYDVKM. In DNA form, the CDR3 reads TGTGCCAGCAGTCCTAACAGGGGGAAGGCCTACGAGCAGTACTTC. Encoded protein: CASSPNRGKAYEQYF.

CDR3: CASSLDERGDTQYF. The DNA for the CDR3 is TGCGCCAGCAGCTTGGACGAGCGGGGGGATACGCAGTATTTT. The chain has TRBV5-1 and TRBJ2-3; 8 nucleotides agree with TRBD2. The CDR3 sequence is 14 residues long. J lost 6 bases, V lost 0 bases, and 3 bases had no gene match. CDR1 and CDR2 (germline): SGHRS, YFSETQ.

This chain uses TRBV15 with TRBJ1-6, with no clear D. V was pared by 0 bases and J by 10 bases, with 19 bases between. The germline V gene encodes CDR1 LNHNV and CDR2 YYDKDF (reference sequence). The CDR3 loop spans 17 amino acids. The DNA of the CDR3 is TGTGCCACCAGCAGAGATAGGTTGACGGGGAAAGGGTCACCCCTCCACTTT. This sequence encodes CATSRDRLTGKGSPLHF. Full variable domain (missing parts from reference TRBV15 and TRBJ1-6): DAMVIQNPRYQVTQFGKPVTLSCSQTLNHNVMYWYQQKSSQAPKLLFHYYDKDFNNEADTPDNFQSRRPNTSFCFLDIRSPGLGDTAMYLCATSRDRLTGKGSPLHFGNGTRLTVT.

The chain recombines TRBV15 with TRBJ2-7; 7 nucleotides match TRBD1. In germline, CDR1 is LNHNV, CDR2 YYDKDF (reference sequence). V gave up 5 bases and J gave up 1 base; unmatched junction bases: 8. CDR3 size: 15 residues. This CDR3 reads CATSSPGDSSYEQYF. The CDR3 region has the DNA TGTGCCACCAGCTCCCCTGGGGACAGTTCCTACGAGCAGTACTTC.

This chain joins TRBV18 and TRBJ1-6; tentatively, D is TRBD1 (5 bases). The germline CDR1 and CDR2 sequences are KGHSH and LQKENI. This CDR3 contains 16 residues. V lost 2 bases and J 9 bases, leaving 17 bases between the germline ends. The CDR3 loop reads CASSPVPGRLGSPLHF. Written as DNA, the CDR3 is TGTGCCAGCTCACCAGTCCCAGGGCGACTAGGTTCACCCCTCCACTTT.

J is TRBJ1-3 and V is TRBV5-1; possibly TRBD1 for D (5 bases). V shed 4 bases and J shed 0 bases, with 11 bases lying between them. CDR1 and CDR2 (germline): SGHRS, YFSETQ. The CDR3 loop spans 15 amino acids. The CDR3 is CASSPGTSSGNTIYF. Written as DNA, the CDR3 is TGCGCCAGCAGCCCCGGGACTTCCTCTGGAAACACCATATATTTT.

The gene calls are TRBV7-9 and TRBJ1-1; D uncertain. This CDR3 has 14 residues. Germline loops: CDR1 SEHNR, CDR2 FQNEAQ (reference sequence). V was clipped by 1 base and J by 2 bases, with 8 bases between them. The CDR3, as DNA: TGTGCCAGCAGCTTAGTCAGAGGAAACACTGAAGCTTTCTTT. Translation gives CASSLVRGNTEAFF.

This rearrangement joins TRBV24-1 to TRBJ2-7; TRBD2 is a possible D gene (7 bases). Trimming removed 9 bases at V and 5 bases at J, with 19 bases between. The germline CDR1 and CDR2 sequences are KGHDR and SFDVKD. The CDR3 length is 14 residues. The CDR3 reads CATGGGRCTHEQYF. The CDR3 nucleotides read TGTGCCACCGGGGGGGGGCGATGTACCCACGAGCAGTACTTC.

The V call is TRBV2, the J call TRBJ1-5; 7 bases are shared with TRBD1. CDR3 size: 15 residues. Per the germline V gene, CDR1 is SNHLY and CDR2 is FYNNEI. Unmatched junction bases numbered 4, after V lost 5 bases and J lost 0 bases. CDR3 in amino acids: CASSSDRNSNQPQHF. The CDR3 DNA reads TGTGCCAGCAGTTCGGACAGGAATAGCAATCAGCCCCAGCATTTT.

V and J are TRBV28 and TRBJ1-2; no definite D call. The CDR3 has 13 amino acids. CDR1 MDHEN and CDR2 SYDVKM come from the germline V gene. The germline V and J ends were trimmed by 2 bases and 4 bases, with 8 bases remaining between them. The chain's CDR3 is CASSLGQPYGYTF. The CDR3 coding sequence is TGTGCCAGCAGTTTAGGGCAGCCCTATGGCTACACCTTC.

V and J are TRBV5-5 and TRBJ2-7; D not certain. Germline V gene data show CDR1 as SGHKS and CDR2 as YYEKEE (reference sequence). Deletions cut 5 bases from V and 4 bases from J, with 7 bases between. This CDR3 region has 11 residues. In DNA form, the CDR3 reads TGTGCCAGCAGTTCCGTTTACGAGCAGTACTTC. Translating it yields CASSSVYEQYF.

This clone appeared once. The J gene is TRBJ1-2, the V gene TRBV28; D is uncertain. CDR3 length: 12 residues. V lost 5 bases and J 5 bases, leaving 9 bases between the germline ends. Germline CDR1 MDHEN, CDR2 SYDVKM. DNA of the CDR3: TGTGCCAGCAGTCCCGGTCTTTATGGCTACACCTTC. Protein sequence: CASSPGLYGYTF.

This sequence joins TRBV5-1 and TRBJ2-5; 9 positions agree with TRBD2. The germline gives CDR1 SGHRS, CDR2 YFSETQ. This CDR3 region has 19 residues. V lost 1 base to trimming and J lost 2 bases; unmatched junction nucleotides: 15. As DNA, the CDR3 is TGCGCCAGCAGCTTGTCTCATAGAAGCGGGGGGTTCCCGCAAGAGACCCAGTACTTC. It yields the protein CASSLSHRSGGFPQETQYF.

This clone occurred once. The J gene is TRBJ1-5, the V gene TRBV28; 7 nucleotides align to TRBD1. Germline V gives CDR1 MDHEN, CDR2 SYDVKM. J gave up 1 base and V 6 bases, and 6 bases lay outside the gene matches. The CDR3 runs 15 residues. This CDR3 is CASRRQGVSNQPQHF. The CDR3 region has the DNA TGTGCCAGCAGGCGACAGGGAGTGAGCAATCAGCCCCAGCATTTT. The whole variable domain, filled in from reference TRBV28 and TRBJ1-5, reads DVKVTQSSRYLVKRTGEKVFLECVQDMDHENMFWYRQDPGLGLRLIYFSYDVKMKEKGDIPEGYSVSREKKERFSLILESASTNQTSMYLCASRRQGVSNQPQHFGDGTRLSIL.

The CDR3 region is CASSLTGLSYEQYF. In DNA, the CDR3 is TGTGCCAGCAGCTTGACAGGGCTCTCCTACGAGCAGTACTTC. This sequence joins TRBV5-5 and TRBJ2-7; D possibly corresponds to TRBD1 (6 bases). CDR1 and CDR2 from the germline V gene are SGHKS and YYEKEE (reference sequence). The CDR3 loop spans 14 amino acids. The V gene lost 1 base and the J gene lost 0 bases, with 8 bases spanning the gap.

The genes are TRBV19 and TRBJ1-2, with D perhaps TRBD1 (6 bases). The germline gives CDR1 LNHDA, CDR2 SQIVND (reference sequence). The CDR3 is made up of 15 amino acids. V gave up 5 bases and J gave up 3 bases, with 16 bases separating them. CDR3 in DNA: TGTGCCAGTAGTCGAGGGGCAGGGGCTTACTATGGCTACACCTTC. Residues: CASSRGAGAYYGYTF.

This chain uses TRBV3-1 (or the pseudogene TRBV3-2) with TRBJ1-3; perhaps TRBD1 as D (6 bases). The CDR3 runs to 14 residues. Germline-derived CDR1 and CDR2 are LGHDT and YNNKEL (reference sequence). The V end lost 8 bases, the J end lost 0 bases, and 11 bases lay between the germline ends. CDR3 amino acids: CASAKGDSGNTIYF. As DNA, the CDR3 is TGTGCCAGCGCAAAGGGGGACTCTGGAAACACCATATATTTT.

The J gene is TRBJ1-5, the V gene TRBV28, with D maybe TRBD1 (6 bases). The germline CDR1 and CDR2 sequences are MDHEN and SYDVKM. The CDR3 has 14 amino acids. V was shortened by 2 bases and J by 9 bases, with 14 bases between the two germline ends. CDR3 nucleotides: TGTGCCAGCAGTTTAAAGGGGGGGCATTGGCCCCAGCATTTT. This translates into CASSLKGGHWPQHF.

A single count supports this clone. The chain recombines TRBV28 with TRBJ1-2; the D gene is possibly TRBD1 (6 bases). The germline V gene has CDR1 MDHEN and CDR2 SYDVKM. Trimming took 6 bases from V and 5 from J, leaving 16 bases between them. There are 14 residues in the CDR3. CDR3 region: CASSPIDRLYGYTF. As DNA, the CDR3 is TGTGCCAGCAGCCCAATCGACAGGCTGTATGGCTACACCTTC.

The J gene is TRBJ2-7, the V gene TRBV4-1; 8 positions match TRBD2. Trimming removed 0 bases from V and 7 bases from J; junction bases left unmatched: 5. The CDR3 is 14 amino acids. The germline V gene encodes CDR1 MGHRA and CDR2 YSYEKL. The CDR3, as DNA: TGCGCCAGCAGCCAAGATGTTCGGGGGGGTGAGCAGTACTTC. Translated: CASSQDVRGGEQYF.

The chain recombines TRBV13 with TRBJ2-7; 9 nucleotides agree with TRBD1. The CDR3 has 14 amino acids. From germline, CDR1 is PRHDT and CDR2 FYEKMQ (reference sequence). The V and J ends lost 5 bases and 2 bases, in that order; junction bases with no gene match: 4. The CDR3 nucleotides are TGTGCCAGCAGCCGAGGACAGGGGACCTACGAGCAGTACTTC. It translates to CASSRGQGTYEQYF.

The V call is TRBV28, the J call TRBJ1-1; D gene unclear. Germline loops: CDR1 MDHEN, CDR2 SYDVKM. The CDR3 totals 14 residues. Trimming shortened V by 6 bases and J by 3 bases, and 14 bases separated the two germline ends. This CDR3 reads CASSPRGGYTEAFF. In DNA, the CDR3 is TGTGCCAGCAGCCCGAGAGGTGGTTACACTGAAGCTTTCTTT.

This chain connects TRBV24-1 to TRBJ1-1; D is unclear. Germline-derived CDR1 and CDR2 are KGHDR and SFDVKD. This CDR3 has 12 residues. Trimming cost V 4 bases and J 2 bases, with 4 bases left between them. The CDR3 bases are TGTGCCACCAGTGACTCCAACACTGAAGCTTTCTTT. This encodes CATSDSNTEAFF.

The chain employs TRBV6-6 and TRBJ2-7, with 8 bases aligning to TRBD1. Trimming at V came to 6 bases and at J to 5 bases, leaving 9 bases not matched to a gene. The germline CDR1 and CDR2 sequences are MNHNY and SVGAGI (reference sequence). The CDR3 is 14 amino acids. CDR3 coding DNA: TGTGCCAGCAGCTGGACAGGGAGAAGCGACGAGCAGTACTTC. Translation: CASSWTGRSDEQYF.